A selection of T cell receptor beta chains follows, all from one sample in a study of blood T cell repertoires in COVID-19. Only in-frame clones appear in the TCRdb table, and some are missing; sequencing was by immunoSEQ multiplex PCR. Of 150,000 to 170,000 clones in the sample, about 86% were seen once. Sequenced: PBMCs or T cells enriched from blood (not recorded which). The receptors shown here come from a man aged 45-65 years who had recovered from COVID-19. The CDR3 runs from the conserved cysteine through the conserved F or W. D genes are given only for firm matches. Where a row states a size, it is once, few, many or the class of an expanded clone; other rows omit it.

D: .
size: .
V: TRBV7-9
J: TRBJ2-5
DNA: TGTGCCAGCAGCTTTAGTCTCTCACAAGAGACCCAGTACTTC
CDR3: CASSFSLSQETQYF

D: TRBD1
size: .
V: TRBV12-5
J: TRBJ2-1
DNA: TGTGCCCGGGTGAGACAGGGCTACAATGAGCAGTTCTTC
CDR3: CARVRQGYNEQFF

D: .
size: .
V: TRBV29-1
J: TRBJ1-1
DNA: TGCAGCGTCGCAGGGAATGGGAACACTGAAGCTTTCTTT
CDR3: CSVAGNGNTEAFF

D: .
size: .
V: TRBV6-5
J: TRBJ2-5
DNA: TGTGCCAGCAGTTTTACCTCCGGGATACAAGAGACCCAGTACTTC
CDR3: CASSFTSGIQETQYF

D: TRBD2
size: once
V: TRBV11-2
J: TRBJ2-1
DNA: TGTGCCAGCAGCATCAGACTAGCGGGGGATGACTACAATGAGCAGTTCTTC
CDR3: CASSIRLAGDDYNEQFF

D: .
size: .
V: TRBV6-5
J: TRBJ1-2
DNA: TGTGCCAGCAGGACGTGGGCAGCCGGTGGCTACACCTTC
CDR3: CASRTWAAGGYTF

D: TRBD1
size: .
V: TRBV10-3
J: TRBJ1-1
DNA: TGTGCCATCGCAGGGGGCCGGGAAGCTTTCTTT
CDR3: CAIAGGREAFF

D: .
size: .
V: TRBV14
J: TRBJ2-7
DNA: TGTGCCAGCAGCCGCGGACAGTTTTCCTACGAGCAGTACTTC
CDR3: CASSRGQFSYEQYF

D: TRBD2
size: .
V: TRBV7-3
J: TRBJ2-2
DNA: TGTGCCAGCAGCTTAGCCCTGGGACTAGCGGGGGGAAACACCGGGGAGCTGTTTTTT
CDR3: CASSLALGLAGGNTGELFF

D: .
size: .
V: TRBV19
J: TRBJ2-7
DNA: TGTGCCAGTAGTTCCTCAGGGGGGGAGCAGTACTTC
CDR3: CASSSSGGEQYF

D: TRBD2
size: .
V: TRBV3-1/TRBV3-2
J: TRBJ2-3
DNA: TGTGCCAGCAGCCAAGATGGAAGCGGGGGGTCCCAGGGGGATACGCAGTATTTT
CDR3: CASSQDGSGGSQGDTQYF

D: .
size: few
V: TRBV7-3
J: TRBJ2-7
DNA: TGTGCCAGCAGCTTAACGCCCAGCTCCTACGAGCAGTACTTC
CDR3: CASSLTPSSYEQYF

D: TRBD1
size: .
V: TRBV11-2
J: TRBJ2-7
DNA: TGTGCCAGCAGCTTAGATCGGACCGCGGACAGGGTTGACTTC
CDR3: CASSLDRTADRVDF

D: .
size: .
V: TRBV7-2
J: TRBJ2-3
DNA: TGTGCCAGCAGCTTATTGGTGGGGCCTCAGTATTTT
CDR3: CASSLLVGPQYF

D: TRBD2
size: once
V: TRBV6-4
J: TRBJ2-5
DNA: TGTGCCAGCAGCGCGACTAGCAAAGAGACCCAGTACTTC
CDR3: CASSATSKETQYF

D: .
size: .
V: TRBV2
J: TRBJ2-7
DNA: TGTGCCAGCAGTGTTCCAGGGTCCTCCTACGAGCAGTACTTC
CDR3: CASSVPGSSYEQYF

D: .
size: once
V: TRBV5-6
J: TRBJ2-5
DNA: TGTGCCAGCAGCTTGAAAGGGGAAGAGACCCAGTACTTC
CDR3: CASSLKGEETQYF

D: .
size: .
V: TRBV5-1
J: TRBJ1-6
DNA: TGCGCCACACAGGAATCGACGAATTCACCCCTCCACTTT
CDR3: CATQESTNSPLHF

D: .
size: once
V: TRBV7-3
J: TRBJ1-2
DNA: TGTGCCAGCAGCCAGGGGCCAGGGCGCAACTATGGCTACACCTTC
CDR3: CASSQGPGRNYGYTF

D: TRBD1
size: once
V: TRBV3-1/TRBV3-2
J: TRBJ1-2
DNA: TGTGCCAGCAGCCAAGCCGGGACAGGGGACTATGGCTACACCTTC
CDR3: CASSQAGTGDYGYTF

D: .
size: .
V: TRBV14
J: TRBJ2-2
DNA: TGTGCCAGCAGCCAAGACAACTCTGCAAGGGAGCTGTTTTTT
CDR3: CASSQDNSARELFF

D: .
size: once
V: TRBV19
J: TRBJ1-3
DNA: TGTGCCAGTAGTATACAGGCTCTTTCTGGAAACACCATATATTTT
CDR3: CASSIQALSGNTIYF

D: .
size: .
V: TRBV5-1
J: TRBJ2-1
DNA: TGCGCCAGCAGCTTGGGGCCAGCGGGCCTATACAATGAGCAGTTCTTC
CDR3: CASSLGPAGLYNEQFF

D: .
size: .
V: TRBV11-2
J: TRBJ1-4
DNA: TGTGCCAGCAGCTTAGGAGGGCTTAGATATAATGAAAAACTGTTTTTT
CDR3: CASSLGGLRYNEKLFF

D: TRBD1
size: .
V: TRBV5-1
J: TRBJ2-1
DNA: TGCGCCAGCAGCTGGGGACAGGGGGCGGCTGAGCAGTTCTTC
CDR3: CASSWGQGAAEQFF

D: TRBD1
size: .
V: TRBV4-1
J: TRBJ1-2
DNA: TGCGCCAGCAGCCAAGCATCCCGGGACAGGGGCTATGGCTACACCTTC
CDR3: CASSQASRDRGYGYTF

D: .
size: once
V: TRBV6-4
J: TRBJ1-5
DNA: TGTGCCAGCAGTGACTCGTCTGGGGTGGACTATAGCAATCAGCCCCAGCATTTT
CDR3: CASSDSSGVDYSNQPQHF

D: .
size: .
V: TRBV11-2
J: TRBJ1-1
DNA: TGTGCCAGCAGCCGCCGCGGGACGAACACTGAAGCTTTCTTT
CDR3: CASSRRGTNTEAFF

D: TRBD1
size: .
V: TRBV23-1
J: TRBJ1-2
DNA: TGCGCCCCAGGATGGGGACAGGGCGACTATGGCTACACCTTC
CDR3: CAPGWGQGDYGYTF

D: TRBD2
size: .
V: TRBV5-1
J: TRBJ2-1
DNA: TGCGCCAGCAGGGATCAAGCGGGGGGGCCAAATGAGCAGTTCTTC
CDR3: CASRDQAGGPNEQFF

D: TRBD2
size: .
V: TRBV19
J: TRBJ2-5
DNA: TGTGCCAGTACCCGGACTAGCGGGGGCGCGGTGGAGACCCAGTACTTC
CDR3: CASTRTSGGAVETQYF

D: .
size: .
V: TRBV29-1
J: TRBJ1-1
DNA: TGCAGCGTTGCTTGGCCCCAGAACACTGAAGCTTTCTTT
CDR3: CSVAWPQNTEAFF

D: .
size: few
V: TRBV5-6
J: TRBJ1-1
DNA: TGTGCCAGCAGCTTGGACAGGTGGGGACAAGTGAACACTGAAGCTTTCTTT
CDR3: CASSLDRWGQVNTEAFF

D: .
size: few
V: TRBV4-1
J: TRBJ1-4
DNA: TGCGCCAGCAGCCAAGAGCAGGGGAATACTAATGAAAAACTGTTTTTT
CDR3: CASSQEQGNTNEKLFF

D: .
size: once
V: TRBV18
J: TRBJ1-3
DNA: TGTGCCAGCTCACTAGGACAGTTCTCTGGAAACACCATATATTTT
CDR3: CASSLGQFSGNTIYF

D: TRBD2
size: .
V: TRBV7-8
J: TRBJ2-5
DNA: TGTGCCACCCAGGGACTAGCGGGGTCTGAGACCCAGTACTTC
CDR3: CATQGLAGSETQYF

D: .
size: .
V: TRBV7-2
J: TRBJ2-1
DNA: TGTGCCAGCAGCTTAGTGAGGAATGAGCAGTTCTTC
CDR3: CASSLVRNEQFF

D: .
size: .
V: TRBV7-9
J: TRBJ1-1
DNA: TGTGCCAGCAGCCTGACTGAGAACACTGAAGCTTTCTTT
CDR3: CASSLTENTEAFF

D: .
size: once
V: TRBV11-2
J: TRBJ2-3
DNA: TGTGCCAGCAGCCACTACCGGGACTCGAGCACAGATACGCAGTATTTT
CDR3: CASSHYRDSSTDTQYF

D: .
size: .
V: TRBV2
J: TRBJ2-5
DNA: TGTGCCAGCAGTGAAGGAGTGAAGGGGCTTTCTGAGACCCAGTACTTC
CDR3: CASSEGVKGLSETQYF

D: TRBD1
size: .
V: TRBV3-1/TRBV3-2
J: TRBJ2-5
DNA: TGTGCCAGCAGCGGGTCCAGGGGGCATGAGACCCAGTACTTC
CDR3: CASSGSRGHETQYF

D: TRBD1
size: .
V: TRBV6-5
J: TRBJ1-1
DNA: TGTGCCAGCAGTAGACAGGGAAACACTGAAGCTTTCTTT
CDR3: CASSRQGNTEAFF

D: TRBD2
size: .
V: TRBV7-2
J: TRBJ2-1
DNA: TGTGCCAGCAGCTTAGTTGGGAGCGGGGGGGCGTATGAGCAGTTCTTC
CDR3: CASSLVGSGGAYEQFF

D: TRBD2
size: .
V: TRBV25-1
J: TRBJ2-7
DNA: TGTGCCAGCAACCGGGGGGGGACCTACGAGCAGTACTTC
CDR3: CASNRGGTYEQYF

D: .
size: .
V: TRBV10-3
J: TRBJ2-7
DNA: TGTGCCATCAGTGTCCAGGACTACGAGCAGTACTTC
CDR3: CAISVQDYEQYF

D: TRBD1
size: .
V: TRBV30
J: TRBJ1-5
DNA: TGTGCCTGGAGTGCCGGGACAGCAAATCAGCCCCAGCATTTT
CDR3: CAWSAGTANQPQHF

D: TRBD1
size: .
V: TRBV4-2
J: TRBJ1-6
DNA: TGTGCCAGCAGCCAAGAGGACAGGAATAATTCACCCCTCCACTTT
CDR3: CASSQEDRNNSPLHF

D: .
size: few
V: TRBV7-3
J: TRBJ2-2
DNA: TGTGCCAGCAGCCCCGCCCTGCTGGACAGCACCGGGGAGCTGTTTTTT
CDR3: CASSPALLDSTGELFF

D: .
size: .
V: TRBV12-5
J: TRBJ2-7
DNA: TGTGCTAGTGGTTTGGTCTCAGGGCTGGGGACTTACGAGCAGTACTTC
CDR3: CASGLVSGLGTYEQYF

D: .
size: .
V: TRBV13
J: TRBJ1-1
DNA: TGTGCCAGCAGCTTAAAGGGGGACACTGAAGCTTTCTTT
CDR3: CASSLKGDTEAFF

D: .
size: .
V: TRBV11-2
J: TRBJ2-7
DNA: TGTGCCAGCAGCTTAGGGCTCACAGCCTACGAGCAGTACTTC
CDR3: CASSLGLTAYEQYF

D: TRBD1
size: .
V: TRBV18
J: TRBJ2-4
DNA: TGTGCCAGCTCACCAACAGAGGGACAGGGTTTGTCCAAAAACATTCAGTACTTC
CDR3: CASSPTEGQGLSKNIQYF

D: TRBD2
size: .
V: TRBV19
J: TRBJ2-5
DNA: TGTGCCAGTAGTACTCGGACTAGCGGGGGCCAAGAGACCCAGTACTTC
CDR3: CASSTRTSGGQETQYF

D: TRBD1
size: few
V: TRBV3-1/TRBV3-2
J: TRBJ1-6
DNA: TGTGCCAGCAGCCGAGACAGGGCTTCCTATAATTCACCCCTCCACTTT
CDR3: CASSRDRASYNSPLHF